Listed below are T cell receptor beta chains from one sample, sequenced in a study of shared clonotypes between healthy human individuals. Generated by immunoSEQ multiplex PCR, the TCRdb table keeps only in-frame clones and is missing some. The profile shows around 1.5 million clones, roughly 98% of them singletons. The sequenced sample consisted of naive CD4+ T cells sorted from blood. The receptors derive from a man younger than 40 in good health. Each CDR3 is given without its conserved first and last residue. Fields, in order: V gene, D gene, CDR3 length, CDR3 protein. D genes are given only for firm matches.

TRBV6-5 TRBD2 13 ASRPSGLAGVLQI
TRBV28 . 11 ASSLVSFYGYT
TRBV27 . 14 ASRFHRREYNGELF
TRBV5-4 TRBD1 13 ASSTRDSLRKTQY
TRBV2 TRBD1 11 ASGTGRSYEQY
TRBV7-9 TRBD2 12 ASSQTGLATELF
TRBV11-3 . 14 ASSSDTRSSYNEQF
TRBV5-1 TRBD1 13 ASSLAQGAYNEQF
TRBV28 . 11 ASSLFSAVGYT
TRBV2 . 12 ASSEVSKNTEAF
TRBV7-9 . 13 ASRYTGADTGELF
TRBV7-2 . 12 ASSPKSRDGEQY
TRBV7-8 . 11 ASSLWGPGELF
TRBV7-9 . 14 ASSGGEVGRLHEQY
TRBV6-5 . 12 ASSYSGSNQPQH
TRBV5-4 TRBD1 15 ASSLNQQVRGNRGYT
TRBV2 . 12 ASLVTDTYGFQY
TRBV27 TRBD2 14 ASSSFRLAGVGEQF
TRBV28 TRBD1 9 ASGTDYGYT
TRBV18 TRBD1 14 ASSPDRGAIQETQY
TRBV30 . 9 AWSVGETQY
TRBV18 . 10 ASSALSYEQY
TRBV30 TRBD2 13 AWSVLAGGPHEQY
TRBV11-2 . 13 ASSPEPGGNYGYT
TRBV5-1 TRBD1 18 ASSWIGTGATRSLNTEAF
TRBV27 TRBD1 12 ASSPGTGGVNPD
TRBV7-9 . 12 ASSSRDLLVEQF
TRBV5-4 . 13 ASSPGRGPYNEQF
TRBV27 . 13 ASSLKSGTTDTQY
TRBV7-2 . 13 ASSLSIQTDYEQY
TRBV19 . 13 ASSIREEGSYEQY
TRBV5-4 . 10 ASGRESYEQY
TRBV5-1 . 13 ASSFLGVSYNEQF
TRBV7-3 . 12 ASSFWAGTGELF
TRBV5-1 TRBD1 12 ASSYRDRFGEQY
TRBV4-1 . 14 ASSPWLEGSTDTQY
TRBV15 . 14 ATSRDPGSASYEQY
TRBV5-1 TRBD1 14 ASSFTPGTANTEAF
TRBV7-2 TRBD1 14 ASNRRGRDPNYGYT
TRBV7-9 TRBD1 12 ASTPRDRGYEQY
TRBV5-1 TRBD1 13 ASSADRSGTDTQY
TRBV18 . 12 ASSPQGRRTEAF
TRBV18 . 12 ASSQDRNDQPQH
TRBV5-1 TRBD1 15 ASSPMTGGQTSYEQY
TRBV9 TRBD1 14 ASSTGPGTGVYGYT
TRBV5-4 TRBD1 15 ASSLARDRGLTDTQY
TRBV28 . 9 ASRDSPEAF
TRBV5-4 TRBD2 14 ASSKGLAGETGELF
TRBV4-1 TRBD1 14 ASSHPPAGGHNEQF
TRBV5-4 . 13 ASSLAADRYNEQF
TRBV19 . 11 ASSLRRNTEAF
TRBV18 TRBD2 14 ASSPVAGGSTDTQY
TRBV9 . 13 ASSVRGEVGETQY
TRBV18 TRBD2 13 ASSPGTSGYNEQF
TRBV29-1 TRBD2 11 SVVVAGSNEQF
TRBV7-9 TRBD2 13 ASSLVSSGSYEQY
TRBV6-6 TRBD2 13 ASIKGTSGAYEQY
TRBV7-9 . 13 ASSEGLQMNTEAF